The 20 T cell receptor beta chains below come from one sample, sequenced in a study of T cell repertoires in cytomegalovirus infection. TCRdb reprocessed the reads via MiXCR and lists one record per CDR3 protein. The table records approximately 500,000 distinct CDR3 sequences, around 10% of them present only once. Material for sequencing was PBMCs. The receptors were sampled from a human donor in good health (CMV status not recorded). Some clones in this sample may be carry-over from other donors' samples.

This clonotype was counted ten times or more. The chain employs TRBV2 and TRBJ1-2; no clear D. The length of the CDR3 is 13 residues. Germline CDR1 and CDR2: SNHLY and FYNNEI. V dropped 1 base and J dropped 4 bases, with 7 bases sitting between them. The CDR3 is CASSEEGSYGYTF. The CDR3, as DNA: TGTGCCAGCAGTGAAGAAGGGAGCTATGGCTACACCTTC.

There are many counts of this clonotype. This rearrangement joins TRBV12-3 or TRBV12-4 to TRBJ1-6, with D possibly TRBD1 on 6 matching bases. The CDR3 extends over 15 amino acids. V was clipped by 3 bases and J by 7 bases, with 13 bases between them. DNA of the CDR3: TGTGCCAGCAGTTTCCGGGGGCAAAGCAATTCACCCCTCCACTTT. Its translation: CASSFRGQSNSPLHF.

This clonotype was seen ten or more times. V and J are TRBV27 and TRBJ1-5; tentatively, D is TRBD1 (5 bases). V lost 6 bases and J lost 7, with 16 bases in between. Per the germline V gene, CDR1 is MNHEY and CDR2 is SMNVEV (reference sequence). CDR3 length equals 14 residues. CDR3: CASRGPAGQQPQHF. The CDR3 DNA follows: TGTGCCAGCAGGGGACCGGCGGGGCAGCAGCCCCAGCATTTT.

This clonotype has ten or more counts. This chain links TRBV19 with TRBJ2-3, with 10 bases matching TRBD2. The V and J ends lost 5 bases and 5 bases, in that order; junction bases with no gene match: 7. The CDR3 is 15 residues long. Germline values: CDR1 LNHDA, CDR2 SQIVND (reference sequence). The CDR3 nucleotides are TGTGCCAGTAGTCAGCGGGAGGGCCCCGGAGATACGCAGTATTTT. Translated, it gives CASSQREGPGDTQYF.

This clonotype was picked up many times. This chain links TRBV12-3 or TRBV12-4 with TRBJ1-1, with 10 nucleotides matching TRBD1. The CDR3 loop spans 16 amino acids. V lost 5 bases to trimming and J lost 0 bases; unmatched junction nucleotides: 6. CDR3 nucleotide sequence: TGTGCCAGCAGTCGAGGACAGGGGGGGGTGAACACTGAAGCTTTCTTT. It translates to CASSRGQGGVNTEAFF.

In this sample, this clonotype turned up a few times. The rearrangement links TRBV5-4 to TRBJ2-7, with D hard to call. Looked up from germline, CDR1 is SGHNT and CDR2 is YYREEE (reference sequence). The CDR3 consists of 14 residues. The V gene lost 2 bases and the J gene lost 2 bases, with 11 bases spanning the gap. The CDR3 loop is CASSLDNAPYEQYF. The CDR3 DNA reads TGTGCCAGCAGCTTAGATAATGCCCCCTACGAGCAGTACTTC.

V is TRBV29-1 and J is TRBJ1-1; no clear D. With 5 bases removed from V and 3 bases from J, the gap between germline ends came to 7 bases. The germline CDR1 and CDR2 sequences are SQVTM and ANQGSEA. This CDR3 spans 11 amino acids. In nucleotides, the CDR3 is TGCAGCGTTCTTGTTTACACTGAAGCTTTCTTT. Translated, it gives CSVLVYTEAFF.

This clonotype was observed many times. The chain couples TRBV7-2 to TRBJ1-1; D perhaps matches TRBD1 (5 bases). CDR3 length: 14 residues. Germline CDR1 and CDR2: SGHTA and FQGNSA. The V and J ends lost 6 bases and 0 bases respectively, with 11 bases between them. The CDR3 region has the DNA TGTGCCAGCAGACCGGGACGGATGAACACTGAAGCTTTCTTT. Encoded protein: CASRPGRMNTEAFF.

Ten or more counts support this clonotype. The chain uses TRBV28 and TRBJ1-5; tentative D call: TRBD1 (6 bases). There are 14 residues in the CDR3. CDR1 MDHEN and CDR2 SYDVKM come from the germline V gene. Between the trimmed V and J ends, which lost 5 bases and 6 bases, there was a span of 14 bases. The DNA of the CDR3 is TGTGCCAGCAGTCTACAGGGCGGCGCTCAGCCCCAGCATTTT. This sequence encodes CASSLQGGAQPQHF. Filled out from reference TRBV28 and TRBJ1-5, the complete variable domain reads DVKVTQSSRYLVKRTGEKVFLECVQDMDHENMFWYRQDPGLGLRLIYFSYDVKMKEKGDIPEGYSVSREKKERFSLILESASTNQTSMYLCASSLQGGAQPQHFGDGTRLSIL.

This clonotype came up many times. J is TRBJ1-5 and V is TRBV6-1, with D uncertain. The CDR3 runs 13 residues. The V gene's germline CDR1 is MNHNS and CDR2 SASEGT. Trimming took 5 bases from V and 5 from J, leaving 10 bases between them. This chain's CDR3 is CASSPIGHQPQHF. For the CDR3, the DNA is TGTGCCAGCAGTCCCATAGGGCATCAGCCCCAGCATTTT.

There are many counts of this clonotype. This chain uses TRBV6-1 with TRBJ2-6, with D perhaps TRBD1 or TRBD2 (5 bases each). CDR3 length: 17 residues. V was trimmed by 3 bases and J by 1 base, leaving 13 bases between them. Looked up from germline, CDR1 is MNHNS and CDR2 is SASEGT. CDR3 nucleotide sequence: TGTGCCAGCAGTGATGGGGGTGTCCAGTCTGGGGCCAACGTCCTGACTTTC. Translation: CASSDGGVQSGANVLTF.

This clonotype has a count of ten or more. The rearrangement joins TRBV9 to TRBJ2-1; TRBD2 matches 8 bases. Germline CDR1 reads SGDLS; CDR2 reads YYNGEE. Trimming removed 5 bases from V and 8 bases from J; junction bases left unmatched: 18. The CDR3 is 17 amino acids. The chain's CDR3 is CASSSPRGSGGRYEQFF. CDR3 bases: TGTGCCAGCAGTTCCCCACGAGGGAGCGGGGGCCGCTATGAGCAGTTCTTC.

This clonotype has ten or more counts. The rearrangement links TRBV12-3 or TRBV12-4 to TRBJ2-1; the match to TRBD2 covers 12 bases. Trimming removed 5 bases from V and 9 bases from J; junction bases left unmatched: 8. The CDR3 is 15 residues long. CDR3 nucleotide sequence: TGTGCCAGCAGTCTGAGGACTAGCGGGAATAGTGAGCAGTTCTTC. Protein product: CASSLRTSGNSEQFF.

This clonotype was found many times. The CDR3 is CASSYAYSNQPQHF. CDR3 DNA sequence: TGTGCCAGCAGCTACGCCTACAGCAATCAGCCCCAGCATTTT. The chain couples TRBV7-8 to TRBJ1-5; D unclear. The length of the CDR3 is 14 residues. The germline gives CDR1 SGHVS, CDR2 FQNEAQ. The germline V and J ends were trimmed by 4 bases and 1 base, with 8 bases remaining between them.

There are many counts of this clonotype. In DNA form, the CDR3 reads TGTGCCACCAGCAGAGAAGCGGGGGGGTCGGTCCCCGAGCAGTACTTC. Amino acid sequence: CATSREAGGSVPEQYF. This chain links TRBV15 with TRBJ2-7; 10 bases fit TRBD2. The V segment lost 0 bases and the J segment 6 bases; nucleotides outside the gene matches: 8. Germline values: CDR1 LNHNV, CDR2 YYDKDF (reference sequence). The CDR3 spans 16 residues. The complete variable domain, with remaining parts taken from reference TRBV15 and TRBJ2-7, reads DAMVIQNPRYQVTQFGKPVTLSCSQTLNHNVMYWYQQKSSQAPKLLFHYYDKDFNNEADTPDNFQSRRPNTSFCFLDIRSPGLGDTAMYLCATSREAGGSVPEQYFGPGTRLTVT.

This clonotype was seen repeatedly, ten times or more. The rearrangement links TRBV10-3 to TRBJ2-1; TRBD2 matches 7 bases. Looked up from germline, CDR1 is ENHRY and CDR2 is SYGVKD. The CDR3 is 13 amino acids. Germline trimming cut 10 bases from V and 6 bases from J; bases unmatched to any gene: 9. The CDR3 sequence is CATFPGGGNEQFF. The CDR3 nucleotides are TGTGCCACCTTCCCGGGGGGTGGCAATGAGCAGTTCTTC.

This clonotype was seen many times. This chain links TRBV28 with TRBJ2-5, with 9 bases identical to TRBD2. This CDR3 is 16 amino acids long. CDR1 is MDHEN, CDR2 SYDVKM, per germline. The J segment lost 4 bases and the V segment lost 5 bases, leaving 11 bases of the junction unmatched. CDR3 sequence: CASSPQIAGERETQYF. The CDR3 DNA reads as TGTGCCAGCAGTCCCCAAATAGCGGGGGAAAGAGAGACCCAGTACTTC.

This clonotype was detected ten times or more. The rearrangement joins TRBV19 to TRBJ2-2, with 13 bases lining up with TRBD2. Losses at the gene ends were 6 bases for V and 0 bases for J; bases not matched to a gene: 7. The V gene's germline CDR1 is LNHDA and CDR2 SQIVND (reference sequence). The length of the CDR3 is 18 residues. CDR3 loop: CASRRGLAGNSNTGELFF. The CDR3 nucleotides are TGTGCCAGTAGACGGGGACTAGCGGGAAATTCGAACACCGGGGAGCTGTTTTTT.

This clonotype has more than one count but fewer than ten. The chain uses TRBV10-3 and TRBJ1-6; D not resolved. The CDR3 consists of 13 residues. Germline assignment: CDR1 ENHRY and CDR2 SYGVKD. Trimming stripped 7 bases from V and 8 bases from J, with 12 bases between. The chain's CDR3 is CAIKQSTDSPLHF. The CDR3 nucleotides are TGTGCCATCAAACAAAGTACCGATTCACCCCTCCACTTT.

This clonotype turned up a few times. The genes are TRBV5-6 and TRBJ2-2; 11 nucleotides match TRBD1. This CDR3 has 18 amino acids. Germline assignment: CDR1 SGHDT and CDR2 YYEEEE. V gave up 0 bases and J gave up 5 bases; unmatched junction bases: 9. The CDR3 is CASSLATRTGGVTGELFF. As DNA, the CDR3 is TGTGCCAGCAGCTTGGCCACTCGGACAGGGGGCGTAACCGGGGAGCTGTTTTTT.